This TCR beta chain was documented in a study of blood T cell repertoires in COVID-19. Study summary: Collection of acute and convalescent COVID-19 samples took place in the United States, Italy and Spain. Nucleic acid was either cDNA or gDNA, and it came from T cells, B-cell-depleted T cells, or PBMCs.

Under the authors' procedure: By means of reference gene primer amplification, nucleated cell counts were estimated. TCRdb's table, derived via immunoSEQ multiplex PCR, lists solely in-frame clones and lacks some. V and J calls and clone size are given by that table; D and trimming were obtained from the DNA. The top ten hold approximately 0.84% of the sample, which has about 250,000 clones, about 89% seen once. Input material: peripheral blood. This sequence was found in a man aged 25-45 years with acute or convalescent COVID-19.

CDR3: CASSLQQNSPLHF. CDR3 coding DNA: TGTGCCAGCAGCCTCCAACAGAATTCACCCCTCCACTTT. The rearrangement links TRBV7-3 to TRBJ1-6; D remains unclear. Germline lookup yields CDR1 SGHTA and CDR2 FQGTGA. The V end lost 5 bases, the J end lost 7 bases, and 9 bases lay between the germline ends. The CDR3 length is 13 residues.